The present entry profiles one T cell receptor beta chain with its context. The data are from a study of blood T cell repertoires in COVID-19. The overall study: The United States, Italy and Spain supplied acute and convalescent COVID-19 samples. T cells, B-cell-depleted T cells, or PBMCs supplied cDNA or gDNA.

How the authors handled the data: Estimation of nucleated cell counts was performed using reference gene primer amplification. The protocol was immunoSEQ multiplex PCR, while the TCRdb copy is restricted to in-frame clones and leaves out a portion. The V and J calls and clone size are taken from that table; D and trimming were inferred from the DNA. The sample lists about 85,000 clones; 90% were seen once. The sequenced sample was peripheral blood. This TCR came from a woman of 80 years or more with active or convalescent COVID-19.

The DNA of the CDR3 is TGCAGCGTTACACAGGGTGAGGAGACCCAGTACTTC. It yields the protein CSVTQGEETQYF. The chain combines TRBV29-1 with TRBJ2-5, with D perhaps matching TRBD1 (6 bases). Germline values: CDR1 SQVTM, CDR2 ANQGSEA. The CDR3 totals 12 residues. Trimming cost V 5 bases and J 5 bases, with 12 bases left between them. The full variable domain, rest sourced from reference TRBV29-1 and TRBJ2-5, is SAVISQKPSRDICQRGTSLTIQCQVDSQVTMMFWYRQQPGQSLTLIATANQGSEATYESGFVIDKFPISRPNLTFSTLTVSNMSPEDSSIYLCSVTQGEETQYFGPGTRLLVL.